This TCR beta chain was found in a study of blood T cell repertoires in COVID-19. This table comes from immunoSEQ multiplex PCR, and its TCRdb copy is limited to in-frame clones, with some not included. The sample carries about 670,000 clones, 75% to 90% recorded once. This CDR3 spans 14 amino acids. V lost 4 bases and J lost 5, with 14 bases in between. Germline-derived CDR1 and CDR2 are SNHLY and FYNNEI. The receptor's source is a young woman with acute or convalescent COVID-19. The sample comprised peripheral blood. The rearrangement joins TRBV2 to TRBJ1-2; D ambiguous. The CDR3 sequence: CASSVEANAYGYTF. In nucleotides, the CDR3 is TGTGCCAGCAGTGTTGAGGCAAACGCGTATGGCTACACCTTC.